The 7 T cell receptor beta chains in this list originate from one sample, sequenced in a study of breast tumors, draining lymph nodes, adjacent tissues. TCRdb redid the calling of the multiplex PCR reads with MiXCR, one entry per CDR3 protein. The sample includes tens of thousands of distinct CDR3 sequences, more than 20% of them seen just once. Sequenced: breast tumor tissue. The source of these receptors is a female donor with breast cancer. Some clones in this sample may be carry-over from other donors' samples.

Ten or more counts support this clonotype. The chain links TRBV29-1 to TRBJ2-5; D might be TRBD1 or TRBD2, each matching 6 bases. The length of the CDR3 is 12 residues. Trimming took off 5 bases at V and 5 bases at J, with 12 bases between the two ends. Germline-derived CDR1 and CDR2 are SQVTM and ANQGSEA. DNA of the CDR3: TGCAGCGTTTCTGACGGGGGCGAGACCCAGTACTTC. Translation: CSVSDGGETQYF.

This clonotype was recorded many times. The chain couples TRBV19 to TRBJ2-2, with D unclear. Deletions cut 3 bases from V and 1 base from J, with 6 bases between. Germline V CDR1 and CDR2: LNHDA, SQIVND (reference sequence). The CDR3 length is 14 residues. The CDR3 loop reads CASSIERNTGELFF. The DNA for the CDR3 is TGTGCCAGTAGTATTGAACGGAACACCGGGGAGCTGTTTTTT.

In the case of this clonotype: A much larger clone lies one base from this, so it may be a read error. The CDR3, as DNA: TGTGCCAGTAGTCCCCCCCCAGGGGCAGGTCAGCCCCAGCATTTT. Its protein is CASSPPPGAGQPQHF. V and J are TRBV19 and TRBJ1-5, with D maybe TRBD1 (6 bases). CDR1 and CDR2 (germline): LNHDA, SQIVND (reference sequence). The CDR3 totals 15 residues. With 5 bases removed from V and 6 bases from J, the gap between germline ends came to 17 bases. The whole variable domain, filled in from reference TRBV19 and TRBJ1-5, reads DGGITQSPKYLFRKEGQNVTLSCEQNLNHDAMYWYRQDPGQGLRLIYYSQIVNDFQKGDIAEGYSVSREKKESFPLTVTSAQKNPTAFYLCASSPPPGAGQPQHFGDGTRLSIL.

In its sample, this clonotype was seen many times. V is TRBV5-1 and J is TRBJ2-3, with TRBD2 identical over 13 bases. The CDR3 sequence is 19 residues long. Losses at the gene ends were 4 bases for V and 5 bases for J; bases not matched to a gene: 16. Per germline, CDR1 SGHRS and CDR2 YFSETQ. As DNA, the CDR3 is TGCGCCAGCAGCGCTTTAACTAGCGGGAGGGCCCTCTTGGTAGATACGCAGTATTTT. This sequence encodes CASSALTSGRALLVDTQYF.

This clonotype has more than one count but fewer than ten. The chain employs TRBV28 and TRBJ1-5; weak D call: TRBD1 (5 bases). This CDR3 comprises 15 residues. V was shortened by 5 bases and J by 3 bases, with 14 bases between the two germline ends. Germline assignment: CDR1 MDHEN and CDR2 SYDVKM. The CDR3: CASSGADSSNQPQHF. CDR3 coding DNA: TGTGCCAGCAGTGGGGCCGACAGTTCCAATCAGCCCCAGCATTTT.

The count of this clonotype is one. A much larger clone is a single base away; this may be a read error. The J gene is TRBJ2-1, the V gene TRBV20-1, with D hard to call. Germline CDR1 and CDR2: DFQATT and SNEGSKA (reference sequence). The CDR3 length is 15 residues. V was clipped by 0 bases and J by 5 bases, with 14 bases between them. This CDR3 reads CSARDGWMSDNEQFF. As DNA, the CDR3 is TGCAGTGCTAGAGATGGCTGGATGAGCGACAATGAGCAGTTCTTC.

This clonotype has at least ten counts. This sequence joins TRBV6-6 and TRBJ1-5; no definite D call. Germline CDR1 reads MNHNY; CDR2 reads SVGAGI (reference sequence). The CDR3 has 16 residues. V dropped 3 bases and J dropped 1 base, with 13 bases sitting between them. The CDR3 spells CASSYRYGSSNQPQHF. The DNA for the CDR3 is TGTGCCAGCAGTTATCGGTACGGATCGAGCAATCAGCCCCAGCATTTT.